This T cell receptor beta chain was recovered during a study of lymphopenia after photon versus proton radiotherapy. Looked up from germline, CDR1 is MNHEY and CDR2 is SMNVEV (reference sequence). V lost 5 bases, J lost 0 bases, and 4 bases lay in between. The CDR3 spans 12 residues. Study outcomes and limitations: Oligoclonal CD8+ Temra expansion after nadir drove photon patients' diversity drop.

Remarks on this clone: Its target is not known.

The table came from immunoSEQ multiplex PCR; TCRdb's copy has only in-frame clones and leaves some out. The table includes some 29,000 clones, roughly 90% detected once. This sequence originates from a woman in her sixties or seventies with cholangiocarcinoma. Some clones in this sample may be carry-over from other donors' samples. J is TRBJ1-2 and V is TRBV27; D remains unclear. This sample comprised peripheral blood, obtained from a patient treated with proton-based radiotherapy. The DNA for the CDR3 is TGTGCCAGCAGTCGAACTAACTATGGCTACACCTTC. It encodes CASSRTNYGYTF.